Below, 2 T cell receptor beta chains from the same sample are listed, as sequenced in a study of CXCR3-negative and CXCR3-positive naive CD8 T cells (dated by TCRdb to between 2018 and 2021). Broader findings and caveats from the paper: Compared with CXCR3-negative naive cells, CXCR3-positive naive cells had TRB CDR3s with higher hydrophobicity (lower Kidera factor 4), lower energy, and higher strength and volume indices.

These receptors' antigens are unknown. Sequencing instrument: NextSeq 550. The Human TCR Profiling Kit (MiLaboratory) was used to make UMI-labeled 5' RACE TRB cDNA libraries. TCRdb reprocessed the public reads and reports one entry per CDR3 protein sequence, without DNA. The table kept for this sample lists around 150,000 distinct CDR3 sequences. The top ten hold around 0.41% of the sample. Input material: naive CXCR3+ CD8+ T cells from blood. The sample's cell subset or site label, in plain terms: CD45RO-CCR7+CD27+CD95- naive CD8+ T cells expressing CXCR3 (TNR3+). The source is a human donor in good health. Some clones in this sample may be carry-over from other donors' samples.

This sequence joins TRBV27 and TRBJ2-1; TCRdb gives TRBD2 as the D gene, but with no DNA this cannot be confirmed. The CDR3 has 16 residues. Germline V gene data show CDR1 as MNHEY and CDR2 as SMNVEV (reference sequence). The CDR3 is CASSSTSGCLYNEQFF.

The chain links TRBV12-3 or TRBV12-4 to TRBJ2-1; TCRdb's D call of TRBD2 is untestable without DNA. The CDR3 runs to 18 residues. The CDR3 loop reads CASSPTRSGRATYNEQFF.